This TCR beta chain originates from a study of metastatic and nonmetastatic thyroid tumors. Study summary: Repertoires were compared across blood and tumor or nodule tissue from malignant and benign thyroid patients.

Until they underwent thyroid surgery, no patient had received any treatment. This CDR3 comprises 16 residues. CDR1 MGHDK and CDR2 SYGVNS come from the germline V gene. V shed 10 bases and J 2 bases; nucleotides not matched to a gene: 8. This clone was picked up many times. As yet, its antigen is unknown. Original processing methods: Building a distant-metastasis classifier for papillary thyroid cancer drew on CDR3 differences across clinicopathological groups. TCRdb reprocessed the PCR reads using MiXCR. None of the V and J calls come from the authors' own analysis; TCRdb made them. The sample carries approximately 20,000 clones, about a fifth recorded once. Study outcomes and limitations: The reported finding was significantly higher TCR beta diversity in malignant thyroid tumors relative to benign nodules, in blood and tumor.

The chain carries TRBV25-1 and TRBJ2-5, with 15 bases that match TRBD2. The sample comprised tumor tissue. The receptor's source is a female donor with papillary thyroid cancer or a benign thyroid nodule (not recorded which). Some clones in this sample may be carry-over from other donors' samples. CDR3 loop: CATGLAGGPLQETQYF. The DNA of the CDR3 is TGTGCCACCGGACTAGCGGGAGGGCCGTTACAAGAGACCCAGTACTTC.